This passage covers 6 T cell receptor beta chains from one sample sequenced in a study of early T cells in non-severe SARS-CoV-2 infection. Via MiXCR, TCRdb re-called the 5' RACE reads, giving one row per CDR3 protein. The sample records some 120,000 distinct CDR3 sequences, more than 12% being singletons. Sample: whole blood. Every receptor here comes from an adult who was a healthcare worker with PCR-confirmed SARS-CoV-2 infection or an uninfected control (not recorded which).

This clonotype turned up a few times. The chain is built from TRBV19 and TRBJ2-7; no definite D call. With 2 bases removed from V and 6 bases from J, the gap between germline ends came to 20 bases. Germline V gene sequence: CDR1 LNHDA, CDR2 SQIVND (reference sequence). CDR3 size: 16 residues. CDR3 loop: CASSITPDAWLSEQYF. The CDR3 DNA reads TGTGCCAGTAGTATAACCCCAGACGCCTGGCTTAGCGAGCAGTACTTC. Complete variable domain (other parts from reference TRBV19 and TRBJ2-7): DGGITQSPKYLFRKEGQNVTLSCEQNLNHDAMYWYRQDPGQGLRLIYYSQIVNDFQKGDIAEGYSVSREKKESFPLTVTSAQKNPTAFYLCASSITPDAWLSEQYFGPGTRLTVT.

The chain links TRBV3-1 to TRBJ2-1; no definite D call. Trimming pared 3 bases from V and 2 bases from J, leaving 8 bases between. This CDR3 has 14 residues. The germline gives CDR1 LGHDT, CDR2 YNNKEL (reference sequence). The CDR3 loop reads CASSQVGTYNEQFF. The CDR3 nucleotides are TGTGCCAGCAGCCAGGTCGGAACCTACAATGAGCAGTTCTTC.

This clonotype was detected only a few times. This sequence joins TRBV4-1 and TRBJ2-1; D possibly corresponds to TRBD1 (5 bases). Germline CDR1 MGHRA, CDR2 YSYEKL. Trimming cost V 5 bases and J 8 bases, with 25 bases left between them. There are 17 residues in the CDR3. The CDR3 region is CASSRSRMASLTDEQFF. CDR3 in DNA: TGCGCCAGCAGCAGAAGCAGGATGGCATCCCTGACAGATGAGCAGTTCTTC.

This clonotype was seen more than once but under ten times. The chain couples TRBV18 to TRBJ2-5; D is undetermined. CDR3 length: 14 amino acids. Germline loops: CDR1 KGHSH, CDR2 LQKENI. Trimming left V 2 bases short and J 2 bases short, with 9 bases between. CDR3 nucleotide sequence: TGTGCCAGCTCACCAAGATCCAGGCAAGAGACCCAGTACTTC. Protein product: CASSPRSRQETQYF.

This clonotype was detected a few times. CDR3 loop: CASRTGVQQYF. The CDR3, as DNA: TGCGCCAGCAGAACCGGCGTGCAACAGTACTTC. J is TRBJ2-4 and V is TRBV10-2; D is unclear. Germline CDR1 WSHSY, CDR2 SAAADI. The CDR3 runs to 11 residues. The germline V and J ends were trimmed by 6 bases and 13 bases, with 13 bases remaining between them.

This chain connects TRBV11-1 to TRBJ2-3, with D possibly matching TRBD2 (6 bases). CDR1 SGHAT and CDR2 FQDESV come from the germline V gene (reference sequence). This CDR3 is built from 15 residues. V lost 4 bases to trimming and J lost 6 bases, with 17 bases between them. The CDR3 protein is CASSSRTTSIDTQYF. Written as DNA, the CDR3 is TGTGCCAGCAGCTCAAGGACTACCTCTATCGATACGCAGTATTTT.